This entry lists 7 T cell receptor beta chains sequenced from one sample in a study of blood T cell repertoires in COVID-19. TCRdb's table, derived via immunoSEQ multiplex PCR, lists solely in-frame clones and lacks some. This sample yields 150,000 to 200,000 clones, of which around 89% are seen a single time; about 4.5% belongs to the top ten. Sequences were obtained from peripheral blood. The receptors were gathered from a human donor in a cohort sampled during active COVID-19.

The V and J genes are TRBV7-2 and TRBJ2-3, with TRBD2 matching over 10 bases. The CDR3 is 19 residues long. J lost 2 bases, V lost 7 bases, and 18 bases had no gene match. The germline V gene encodes CDR1 SGHTA and CDR2 FQGNSA. CDR3 DNA: TGTGCCAGCACCCCATGGGCCAAGACTAGCGGGTTATACACAGATACGCAGTATTTT. It codes for CASTPWAKTSGLYTDTQYF. The full variable domain, its missing parts supplied by reference TRBV7-2 and TRBJ2-3, is GAGVSQSPSNKVTEKGKDVELRCDPISGHTALYWYRQSLGQGLEFLIYFQGNSAPDKSGLPSDRFSAERTGGSVSTLTIQRTQQEDSAVYLCASTPWAKTSGLYTDTQYFGPGTRLTVL.

The rearrangement uses TRBV7-2 and TRBJ2-7, with TRBD1 matching 8 bases. Per germline, CDR1 SGHTA and CDR2 FQGNSA. CDR3 length equals 14 residues. J was trimmed by 7 bases and V by 5 bases; bases with no gene match: 10. Written as DNA, the CDR3 is TGTGCCAGCAGCGTGGACAGGGTTTCTAGGGAGCAGTACTTC. This sequence encodes CASSVDRVSREQYF.

The rearrangement joins TRBV7-2 to TRBJ2-1; 14 bases match TRBD2. Germline lookup yields CDR1 SGHTA and CDR2 FQGNSA. V lost 5 bases and J lost 7; bases outside the gene matches: 7. This CDR3 is built from 16 residues. CDR3 DNA: TGTGCCAGCAGCCCACCCGGACTAGCGGGGGGAAATGAGCAGTTCTTC. Amino acid sequence: CASSPPGLAGGNEQFF.

The rearrangement uses TRBV6-7 and TRBJ1-2; 9 bases map to TRBD1. TRBV6-7 is flagged as an ORF with uncertain function. The V and J ends lost 2 bases and 8 bases, in that order; junction bases with no gene match: 6. The CDR3 loop spans 14 amino acids. The CDR3 nucleotides are TGTGCCAGCAGTTACGGGACAGGGTATTTGGGCTACACCTTC. Protein: CASSYGTGYLGYTF.

V and J are TRBV14 and TRBJ2-7; tentative D call: TRBD2 (6 bases). V lost 4 bases to trimming and J lost 1 base, with 11 bases between them. Germline V gives CDR1 SGHDN, CDR2 FVKESK. There are 14 residues in the CDR3. The CDR3 reads CASSRFGGSYEQYF. The CDR3 region has the DNA TGTGCCAGCAGCCGCTTCGGGGGATCCTACGAGCAGTACTTC.

The chain recombines TRBV29-1 with TRBJ2-5; the D gene is possibly TRBD2 (6 bases). Germline V lookup: CDR1 SQVTM, CDR2 ANQGSEA. Trimming cost V 3 bases and J 6 bases, with 14 bases left between them. This CDR3 contains 13 residues. CDR3 amino acids: CSVDGGGGKTQYF. The CDR3 DNA reads as TGCAGCGTTGACGGGGGTGGGGGAAAGACCCAGTACTTC.

This clone was seen only a few times. The chain is built from TRBV27 and TRBJ2-7; 7 bases match TRBD1. The CDR3 is made up of 15 amino acids. Germline assignment: CDR1 MNHEY and CDR2 SMNVEV (reference sequence). Losses at the gene ends were 6 bases for V and 3 bases for J; bases not matched to a gene: 11. CDR3: CASSPEQGFSYEQYF. The CDR3 bases are TGTGCCAGCAGCCCCGAACAGGGGTTTAGCTACGAGCAGTACTTC.